This is a list of T cell receptor beta chains from one sample in a study of blood T cell repertoires in COVID-19. Clones were read by immunoSEQ multiplex PCR, and TCRdb kept only the in-frame ones, dropping some. This table has under 250,000 clones, around 85% appearing once. The sequenced material came from peripheral blood. These TCRs come from a man aged 35 to 55 with acute or convalescent COVID-19. Both conserved end residues are part of each CDR3. The D gene is left open where the match is weak. Some rows mark clone size as missing; the rest say once, few, many or name a class of expanded clone.

D,V,size,J,CDR3,DNA
.,TRBV19,.,TRBJ1-2,CASTPRTWDGYTF,TGTGCCAGTACTCCTAGGACTTGGGATGGCTACACCTTC
.,TRBV7-9,.,TRBJ2-1,CASSSSVGSSYNEQFF,TGTGCCAGCAGCTCCTCTGTGGGGAGCTCCTACAATGAGCAGTTCTTC
.,TRBV19,.,TRBJ2-5,CASSIQAGGETQYF,TGTGCCAGTAGTATACAAGCAGGGGGGGAGACCCAGTACTTC
TRBD1,TRBV28,.,TRBJ2-7,CASRIRQGEQYF,TGTGCCAGCAGGATAAGACAGGGCGAGCAGTACTTC
TRBD2,TRBV28,.,TRBJ2-7,CASSVTSGALYEQYF,TGTGCCAGCAGCGTGACTAGCGGAGCTCTCTACGAGCAGTACTTC
TRBD1,TRBV7-9,.,TRBJ2-1,CASSFRGQGADEQFF,TGTGCCAGCAGCTTCCGAGGACAGGGGGCGGATGAGCAGTTCTTC
TRBD1,TRBV5-4,.,TRBJ2-1,CASSLGGTGVYNEQFF,TGTGCCAGCAGCTTGGGAGGGACAGGGGTCTACAATGAGCAGTTCTTC
TRBD1,TRBV6-5,.,TRBJ1-3,CASKGQVQGNTIYF,TGTGCCAGCAAGGGACAGGTTCAAGGAAACACCATATATTTT
.,TRBV9,.,TRBJ2-1,CASSVVGGRSYNEQFF,TGTGCCAGCAGCGTAGTGGGGGGTAGATCCTACAATGAGCAGTTCTTC
.,TRBV19,.,TRBJ1-4,CASSIGQGLDEKLFF,TGTGCCAGTAGTATCGGGCAGGGACTGGATGAAAAACTGTTTTTT
TRBD1,TRBV19,few,TRBJ1-1,CASKALWAGGEAFF,TGTGCCAGTAAGGCCCTATGGGCAGGGGGCGAAGCTTTCTTT